These 28 T cell receptor beta chains were all obtained from the same sample, sequenced in a study of cytomegalovirus exposure and HLA in healthy donors (dated by TCRdb to 2016 to 2017). The method behind the library was the immunoSEQ multiplex PCR assay. The multiplex PCR relied on a mix of 60 forward primers for TCR Vbeta segments and 13 reverse primers for TCR Jbeta segments. Imported from immuneACCESS, the table was reduced by TCRdb to in-frame sequences with V and J called. These copies leave out some clones; in studies compared against another copy, an unresolved V gene accounts for under half, and the cause of the remainder is not known. This sample is represented by about 190,000 clones; roughly four fifths of them were singletons. The top ten clones comprise roughly 0.8% of the sample. Source material: PBMCs. These receptors were obtained from a woman aged 18-29 years in good health and CMV-seronegative.

The CDR3 bases are TGTGCCAGTAGTCCCTATGGGAACACTGAAGCTTTCTTT. This translates into CASSPYGNTEAFF. This sequence joins TRBV19 and TRBJ1-1; no reliable D call. Trimming took off 5 bases at V and 1 base at J, with 8 bases between the two ends. Germline lookup yields CDR1 LNHDA and CDR2 SQIVND (reference sequence). The CDR3 runs 13 residues.

The CDR3 DNA follows: TGCAGTGCTAGATCAGGGACCCAGTACTTC. As protein: CSARSGTQYF. The rearrangement uses TRBV20-1 and TRBJ2-5; D call uncertain. Between the trimmed V and J ends, which lost 2 bases and 7 bases, there was a span of 5 bases. CDR1 DFQATT and CDR2 SNEGSKA come from the germline V gene (reference sequence). The CDR3 extends over 10 amino acids.

The chain carries TRBV10-2 and TRBJ2-1; a possible D gene is TRBD2 (6 bases). Trimming shortened V by 7 bases and J by 0 bases, and 10 bases separated the two germline ends. Germline values: CDR1 WSHSY, CDR2 SAAADI. This CDR3 comprises 14 residues. Written as DNA, the CDR3 is TGCGCCAGCACTCGGGGGAGCTCCTACAATGAGCAGTTCTTC. Its translation: CASTRGSSYNEQFF.

This chain uses TRBV6-4 with TRBJ2-5; TRBD1 matches at 10 bases. The CDR3 extends over 15 amino acids. V lost 2 bases to trimming and J lost 2 bases; unmatched junction nucleotides: 2. The germline CDR1 and CDR2 sequences are MRHNA and SNTAGT. CDR3 protein: CASSDGTGEQETQYF. The CDR3 DNA sequence: TGTGCCAGCAGTGACGGGACAGGGGAGCAAGAGACCCAGTACTTC.

V and J are TRBV4-1 and TRBJ2-7; a possible D gene is TRBD1 (6 bases). The V end lost 0 bases, the J end lost 2 bases, and 17 bases lay between the germline ends. Germline V lookup: CDR1 MGHRA, CDR2 YSYEKL. The CDR3 extends over 17 amino acids. CDR3 amino acids: CASSQEFGDILTYEQYF. CDR3 coding DNA: TGCGCCAGCAGCCAAGAATTCGGGGACATCCTAACCTACGAGCAGTACTTC.

The chain uses TRBV5-1 and TRBJ2-1; TRBD1 aligns across 8 bases. The CDR3 contains 15 residues. Germline V lookup: CDR1 SGHRS, CDR2 YFSETQ. Losses at the gene ends were 1 base for V and 5 bases for J; bases not matched to a gene: 5. In nucleotides, the CDR3 is TGCGCCAGCAGCTTGAGGCAGGGGGCAAACAATGAGCAGTTCTTC. Translated, it gives CASSLRQGANNEQFF.

The CDR3 DNA is TGTGCCAGTAGTACCAGTGGCTATGGCTACACCTTC. Encoded protein: CASSTSGYGYTF. The V and J genes are TRBV19 and TRBJ1-2; D not resolved. Germline CDR1 LNHDA, CDR2 SQIVND (reference sequence). CDR3 length equals 12 residues. Trimming pared 4 bases from V and 4 bases from J, leaving 7 bases between.

The chain employs TRBV6-5 and TRBJ2-7; D may be TRBD2 (6 bases). Per germline, CDR1 MNHEY and CDR2 SVGAGI. This CDR3 comprises 16 residues. V was trimmed by 0 bases and J by 3 bases, leaving 15 bases between them. The CDR3 spells CASSYSAGTGYYEQYF. In DNA, the CDR3 is TGTGCCAGCAGTTACTCAGCCGGGACTGGCTACTACGAGCAGTACTTC.

The V and J genes are TRBV19 and TRBJ2-7; D ambiguous. CDR3 length equals 12 residues. The V gene lost 1 base and the J gene lost 6 bases, with 7 bases spanning the gap. Per germline, CDR1 LNHDA and CDR2 SQIVND (reference sequence). CDR3 sequence reads: CASSIGTGEQYF. The CDR3 DNA follows: TGTGCCAGTAGTATAGGCACGGGCGAGCAGTACTTC.

This chain joins TRBV28 and TRBJ2-3; 8 bases fit TRBD2. The CDR3 has 15 residues. CDR1 is MDHEN, CDR2 SYDVKM, per germline. Losses at the gene ends were 5 bases for V and 0 bases for J; bases not matched to a gene: 4. CDR3 protein: CASSILAGSTDTQYF. CDR3 DNA sequence: TGTGCCAGCAGTATCTTAGCGGGGAGCACAGATACGCAGTATTTT.

The chain has TRBV10-1 and TRBJ2-3, with TRBD1 matching 10 bases. This CDR3 is 15 amino acids long. Looked up from germline, CDR1 is WNHNN and CDR2 is SYGVQD (reference sequence). V gave up 3 bases and J gave up 2 bases; unmatched junction bases: 2. CDR3 amino acids: CASSDGTGVTDTQYF. The CDR3 region has the DNA TGCGCCAGCAGTGATGGGACAGGGGTCACAGATACGCAGTATTTT.

The genes are TRBV5-4 and TRBJ2-7, with 12 bases that match TRBD2. V was pared by 4 bases and J by 4 bases, with 9 bases of the junction left unmatched. There are 16 residues in the CDR3. Germline lookup yields CDR1 SGHNT and CDR2 YYREEE (reference sequence). CDR3: CASSPPGLAGIYEQYF. The CDR3 nucleotides read TGTGCCAGCAGCCCCCCGGGACTAGCGGGCATATACGAGCAGTACTTC.

J is TRBJ2-2 and V is TRBV11-2, with D possibly matching TRBD1 (6 bases). The ends were cut back, 5 bases at V and 11 bases at J, with 12 bases in the middle. Germline assignment: CDR1 SGHAT and CDR2 FQNNGV. CDR3 length: 12 amino acids. This chain's CDR3 is CASSQQGVELFF. DNA of the CDR3: TGTGCCAGCAGCCAACAGGGAGTTGAGCTGTTTTTT.

The rearrangement links TRBV2 to TRBJ2-1, with D tentatively TRBD1 (5 bases). Per germline, CDR1 SNHLY and CDR2 FYNNEI. The CDR3 runs to 14 residues. V was clipped by 7 bases and J by 0 bases, with 10 bases between them. As DNA, the CDR3 is TGTGCCAGCAAGGGGTCACACTCCTACAATGAGCAGTTCTTC. Translated: CASKGSHSYNEQFF.

The V gene is TRBV29-1, the J gene TRBJ2-7; possibly TRBD2 for D (6 bases). The V end lost 3 bases, the J end lost 3 bases, and 18 bases lay between the germline ends. The CDR3 has 15 amino acids. Germline V gene lookup returns CDR1 SQVTM and CDR2 ANQGSEA. The chain's CDR3 is CSVEAGGFLFYEQYF. The CDR3 DNA sequence: TGCAGCGTTGAGGCCGGGGGATTTTTGTTCTACGAGCAGTACTTC.

The V gene is TRBV2, the J gene TRBJ2-3, with D possibly TRBD2 on 5 matching bases. Germline CDR1 SNHLY, CDR2 FYNNEI. V lost 5 bases to trimming and J lost 5 bases, with 11 bases between them. The CDR3 loop spans 13 amino acids. The CDR3: CASSSGTRDTQYF. The CDR3, as DNA: TGTGCCAGCAGTAGCGGAACCAGAGATACGCAGTATTTT.

The genes are TRBV7-2 and TRBJ1-1; the D is unclear. V gave up 2 bases and J gave up 0 bases, with 4 bases separating them. This CDR3 spans 13 amino acids. Germline CDR1 SGHTA, CDR2 FQGNSA. The CDR3 sequence: CASSLIMNTEAFF. In DNA, the CDR3 is TGTGCCAGCAGCTTAATCATGAACACTGAAGCTTTCTTT.

This chain joins TRBV4-2 and TRBJ2-1; D gene uncertain. Trimming stripped 0 bases from V and 6 bases from J, with 6 bases between. The length of the CDR3 is 13 residues. The germline gives CDR1 LGHNA, CDR2 YNFKEQ. Here the CDR3 reads CASSQDNSNEQFF. The CDR3 DNA reads as TGTGCCAGCAGCCAAGATAACAGCAATGAGCAGTTCTTC.

This clone came up once. This rearrangement joins TRBV19 to TRBJ2-7, with 7 positions matching TRBD1. Germline V lookup: CDR1 LNHDA, CDR2 SQIVND (reference sequence). This CDR3 is 14 amino acids long. The V and J ends lost 4 bases and 5 bases, in that order; junction bases with no gene match: 8. CDR3 in amino acids: CASSKGKTGNEQYF. In nucleotides, the CDR3 is TGTGCCAGTAGTAAGGGGAAGACAGGGAACGAGCAGTACTTC.

The V call is TRBV27, the J call TRBJ2-1; D is perhaps TRBD2 (5 bases). Germline V gene data show CDR1 as MNHEY and CDR2 as SMNVEV (reference sequence). The V end lost 2 bases, the J end lost 8 bases, and 13 bases lay between the germline ends. This CDR3 contains 14 residues. Written as DNA, the CDR3 is TGTGCCAGCAGTTTAGTAGCGCCCTGGGATGAGCAGTTCTTC. Translated, it gives CASSLVAPWDEQFF.

J is TRBJ2-3 and V is TRBV5-1; TRBD1 is a possible D gene (6 bases). CDR1 and CDR2 from the germline V gene are SGHRS and YFSETQ. This CDR3 has 15 residues. V lost 4 bases and J lost 2, with 14 bases in between. Here the CDR3 reads CASSTGHPSTDTQYF. Written as DNA, the CDR3 is TGCGCCAGCAGCACGGGACACCCGTCCACAGATACGCAGTATTTT.

The J gene is TRBJ2-1, the V gene TRBV6-1, with D perhaps TRBD1 (6 bases). Between the trimmed V and J ends, which lost 7 bases and 13 bases, there was a span of 26 bases. The germline V gene has CDR1 MNHNS and CDR2 SASEGT. CDR3 length: 15 residues. The chain's CDR3 is CASNTPPGQTLGQFF. The DNA of the CDR3 is TGTGCCAGCAATACCCCTCCGGGACAAACCCTCGGTCAGTTCTTC.

The J gene is TRBJ2-7, the V gene TRBV27; 12 bases fit TRBD1. This CDR3 spans 14 amino acids. V was clipped by 6 bases and J by 7 bases; unmatched bases: 7. Germline V gene data show CDR1 as MNHEY and CDR2 as SMNVEV (reference sequence). The CDR3 DNA is TGTGCCAGCAGACCGGGACAGGGGGCCTTTGAGCAGTACTTC. This codes for CASRPGQGAFEQYF.

This chain uses TRBV27 with TRBJ2-7, with TRBD2 matching over 8 bases. The CDR3 contains 15 residues. Germline V gene lookup returns CDR1 MNHEY and CDR2 SMNVEV (reference sequence). V dropped 2 bases and J dropped 5; count of bases not matched to a gene: 8. CDR3 sequence reads: CASSLTGAGGHEQYF. Written as DNA, the CDR3 is TGTGCCAGCAGTTTAACGGGCGCGGGGGGCCACGAGCAGTACTTC.

The chain is built from TRBV28 and TRBJ1-5; maybe TRBD1 (5 bases). CDR1 is MDHEN, CDR2 SYDVKM, per germline. The germline V and J ends were trimmed by 2 bases and 4 bases, with 12 bases remaining between them. This CDR3 comprises 15 residues. The CDR3 DNA follows: TGTGCCAGCAGTTTAGGGTTACAGGAGAATCAGCCCCAGCATTTT. Translating gives CASSLGLQENQPQHF.

The chain links TRBV14 to TRBJ2-7, with D unresolved. Germline CDR1 and CDR2: SGHDN and FVKESK. The V gene lost 1 base and the J gene lost 4 bases, with 14 bases spanning the gap. This CDR3 is 15 amino acids long. This CDR3 is CASSQAYDLRYEQYF. DNA of the CDR3: TGTGCCAGCAGCCAAGCTTATGACTTACGGTACGAGCAGTACTTC.

The V call is TRBV30, the J call TRBJ2-1; 9 nucleotides align to TRBD1. The CDR3 covers 20 residues. Germline-derived CDR1 and CDR2 are GTSNPN and SVGIG (reference sequence). After removal of 2 bases from V and 1 base from J, the junction contained 18 bases not matched to a gene. The CDR3 sequence: CAWSRIRQGQGLGSYNEQFF. The CDR3 bases are TGTGCCTGGAGTAGAATCCGACAGGGACAGGGATTAGGTTCCTACAATGAGCAGTTCTTC.

This clone was found once. The V call is TRBV5-1, the J call TRBJ2-3, with 7 bases aligning to TRBD2. Germline V gene lookup returns CDR1 SGHRS and CDR2 YFSETQ. The CDR3 spans 14 residues. V shed 2 bases and J 6 bases; nucleotides not matched to a gene: 6. The CDR3 reads CASSFGGRGDTQYF. The CDR3 DNA is TGCGCCAGCAGCTTTGGCGGGAGAGGGGATACGCAGTATTTT.